These 31 T cell receptor beta chains were all obtained from the same sample, sequenced in a study of shared clonotypes between healthy human individuals. Assay: immunoSEQ multiplex PCR; the TCRdb copy retains only in-frame clones and omits some. The sample holds 2,500,000 or so clones, 90% to 95% seen once. Input material: naive CD4+ T cells from PBMCs. Subset given: CD45RA+ positively selected. Every receptor here comes from a man aged 18 to 30 in good health. Some clones in this sample may be carry-over from other donors' samples.

The chain is built from TRBV4-1 and TRBJ2-3, with 16 bases identical to TRBD2. Germline V gene data show CDR1 as MGHRA and CDR2 as YSYEKL. The CDR3 runs to 18 residues. Trimming took 2 bases from V and 4 from J; bases not matched to a gene: 6. The CDR3 nucleotides are TGCGCCAGCAGCCAAACACTGGGACTAGCGGGAGGGTCAGATACGCAGTATTTT. This gives the protein CASSQTLGLAGGSDTQYF.

The rearrangement joins TRBV5-6 to TRBJ1-5; 7 nucleotides line up with TRBD1. J was trimmed by 5 bases and V by 3 bases; bases with no gene match: 11. Per the germline V gene, CDR1 is SGHDT and CDR2 is YYEEEE. The CDR3 runs to 16 residues. CDR3 bases: TGTGCCAGCAGCTCCCGGGACAGAGGTTGGGATCAGCCCCAGCATTTT. It is translated as CASSSRDRGWDQPQHF.

V gene TRBV7-6 combines with J gene TRBJ1-4; D gene ambiguous. Germline V gene sequence: CDR1 SGHVS, CDR2 FNYEAQ. V was clipped by 5 bases and J by 8 bases, with 18 bases between them. The CDR3 sequence is 15 residues long. In nucleotides, the CDR3 is TGTGCCAGCAGCCCCTCGACGGGGTTTGACGAAAAACTGTTTTTT. Its protein is CASSPSTGFDEKLFF.

The chain couples TRBV5-1 to TRBJ2-7; 7 nucleotides line up with TRBD2. Germline V lookup: CDR1 SGHRS, CDR2 YFSETQ. This CDR3 is built from 14 residues. The V gene end was trimmed by 7 bases and the J gene end by 0 bases; junction bases not matched to a gene: 7. The CDR3 DNA follows: TGCGCCAGCGGACTAGAGGGCCTCTCCTACGAGCAGTACTTC. Protein product: CASGLEGLSYEQYF.

The rearrangement links TRBV5-1 to TRBJ2-4, with D perhaps matching TRBD1 (5 bases). Germline CDR1 reads SGHRS; CDR2 reads YFSETQ. V lost 4 bases, J lost 3 bases, and 11 bases lay in between. There are 14 residues in the CDR3. In DNA form, the CDR3 reads TGCGCCAGCAGCCCCCAGGGTCACAAAAACATTCAGTACTTC. This gives the protein CASSPQGHKNIQYF.

The genes are TRBV30 and TRBJ2-1; 8 positions agree with TRBD1. Losses at the gene ends were 6 bases for V and 9 bases for J; bases not matched to a gene: 7. The CDR3 is 12 amino acids. Germline CDR1 is GTSNPN and CDR2 is SVGIG (reference sequence). The CDR3 nucleotides are TGTGCCTGCCGGACAGGGTTTGCTGAGCAGTTCTTC. Amino acids: CACRTGFAEQFF.

The chain combines TRBV7-3 with TRBJ1-1; D call uncertain. The CDR3 covers 14 residues. V lost 2 bases, J lost 1 base, and 8 bases lay in between. CDR1 is SGHTA and CDR2 is FQGTGA in the germline V gene. This CDR3 is CASSLYAANTEAFF. CDR3 nucleotide sequence: TGTGCCAGCAGCTTATATGCAGCGAACACTGAAGCTTTCTTT.

This rearrangement joins TRBV7-2 to TRBJ1-5, with 7 bases matching TRBD1. V dropped 4 bases and J dropped 6; count of bases not matched to a gene: 3. This CDR3 is built from 13 residues. Germline CDR1 reads SGHTA; CDR2 reads FQGNSA. The CDR3 sequence: CASSSDRVQPQHF. The DNA of the CDR3 is TGTGCCAGCAGCTCCGACAGGGTTCAGCCCCAGCATTTT.

This chain joins TRBV4-1 and TRBJ2-7; TRBD2 matches at 9 bases. The CDR3 is made up of 17 amino acids. Per germline, CDR1 MGHRA and CDR2 YSYEKL. Trimming took 0 bases from V and 3 from J; bases not matched to a gene: 9. CDR3 in DNA: TGCGCCAGCAGCCAAGATGCTAGCGGGACCTACAGCTACGAGCAGTACTTC. This sequence encodes CASSQDASGTYSYEQYF.

The chain links TRBV18 to TRBJ2-3, with a weak D call TRBD2 (5 bases). Trimming shortened V by 8 bases and J by 0 bases, and 15 bases separated the two germline ends. CDR3 size: 15 residues. Germline lookup yields CDR1 KGHSH and CDR2 LQKENI. CDR3 loop: CASPRGSGSTDTQYF. In DNA, the CDR3 is TGTGCCAGCCCACGAGGGAGCGGCAGCACAGATACGCAGTATTTT.

CDR3 protein: CASSSGPGGEQFF. In nucleotides, the CDR3 is TGCGCCAGCAGCTCGGGACCCGGTGGTGAGCAGTTCTTC. The gene calls are TRBV5-1 and TRBJ2-1, with D perhaps matching TRBD1 or TRBD2 (5 bases each). The germline V and J ends were trimmed by 3 bases and 9 bases, with 13 bases remaining between them. There are 13 residues in the CDR3. Germline CDR1 reads SGHRS; CDR2 reads YFSETQ.

With respect to this clone: Within the sample, other DNA sequences also encode this same CDR3. In DNA, the CDR3 is TGCAGCGTTGTTGGTGGATCTGGGGCCAACGTCCTGACTTTC. Translating gives CSVVGGSGANVLTF. The rearrangement links TRBV29-1 to TRBJ2-6; D unresolved. The CDR3 length is 14 residues. Trimming shortened V by 4 bases and J by 1 base, and 8 bases separated the two germline ends. The germline V gene encodes CDR1 SQVTM and CDR2 ANQGSEA.

The rearrangement joins TRBV11-2 to TRBJ2-2, with D perhaps TRBD1 or TRBD2 (5 bases each). V shed 5 bases and J shed 6 bases, with 19 bases lying between them. The V gene's germline CDR1 is SGHAT and CDR2 FQNNGV. The CDR3 has 16 residues. The CDR3, as DNA: TGTGCCAGCAGCACGATCCGGGACCCCCAGGCCGGGGAGCTGTTTTTT. It yields the protein CASSTIRDPQAGELFF.

V usage is TRBV28 and J usage is TRBJ2-3; 8 nucleotides match TRBD2. V was pared by 11 bases and J by 2 bases, with 12 bases of the junction left unmatched. Germline assignment: CDR1 MDHEN and CDR2 SYDVKM. This CDR3 spans 15 amino acids. The CDR3 sequence: CACGRGGRFTDTQYF. The CDR3 nucleotides are TGTGCCTGCGGAAGAGGCGGGAGGTTCACAGATACGCAGTATTTT.

The rearrangement joins TRBV18 to TRBJ2-5; D perhaps matches TRBD1 (6 bases). The J call may be mistaken, given a closer DNA end match to TRBJ2-7. Per germline, CDR1 KGHSH and CDR2 LQKENI. The CDR3 runs to 13 residues. CDR3 sequence reads: CASSGQRSYEQYF. The CDR3 nucleotides read TGTGCCAGCTCAGGACAGCGTTCCTACGAGCAGTACTTC.

The J gene is TRBJ1-4, the V gene TRBV11-3; no definite D call. Trimming stripped 0 bases from V and 5 bases from J, with 13 bases between. CDR1 SGHNT and CDR2 YENEEA come from the germline V gene. The CDR3 length is 16 residues. The CDR3 reads CASSLEEQAPNEKLFF. The CDR3 nucleotides are TGTGCCAGCAGCTTAGAAGAACAAGCCCCGAATGAAAAACTGTTTTTT.

The chain has TRBV2 and TRBJ2-5, with 8 bases aligning to TRBD2. CDR1 is SNHLY and CDR2 is FYNNEI in the germline V gene. Losses at the gene ends were 6 bases for V and 1 base for J; bases not matched to a gene: 10. CDR3 size: 16 residues. As DNA, the CDR3 is TGTGCCAGCAGCGCCTACCTCACTAGCGGCCAAGAGACCCAGTACTTC. It specifies CASSAYLTSGQETQYF. The whole variable domain, remainder taken from reference TRBV2 and TRBJ2-5, is EPEVTQTPSHQVTQMGQEVILRCVPISNHLYFYWYRQILGQKVEFLVSFYNNEISEKSEIFDDQFSVERPDGSNFTLKIRSTKLEDSAMYFCASSAYLTSGQETQYFGPGTRLLVL.

The J gene is TRBJ2-5, the V gene TRBV7-9; D is undetermined. The germline CDR1 and CDR2 sequences are SEHNR and FQNEAQ (reference sequence). There are 14 residues in the CDR3. Trimming pared 1 base from V and 5 bases from J, leaving 11 bases between. Here the CDR3 reads CASSLGVSTETQYF. In DNA, the CDR3 is TGTGCCAGCAGCTTAGGGGTTAGCACTGAGACCCAGTACTTC.

The chain joins TRBV2 to TRBJ2-2; D not certain. Germline assignment: CDR1 SNHLY and CDR2 FYNNEI. V was cut by 2 bases and J by 6 bases, with 7 bases left in between. This CDR3 is 13 amino acids long. This CDR3 is CASSETAAGELFF. The CDR3 DNA sequence: TGTGCCAGCAGTGAAACTGCAGCCGGGGAGCTGTTTTTT.

The chain uses TRBV7-3 and TRBJ1-1; 10 nucleotides agree with TRBD1. The V gene end was trimmed by 1 base and the J gene end by 7 bases; junction bases not matched to a gene: 6. Germline CDR1 and CDR2: SGHTA and FQGTGA. The CDR3 runs 15 residues. The CDR3 here is CASSLKGQGTGEAFF. Written as DNA, the CDR3 is TGTGCCAGCAGCTTAAAGGGACAGGGGACGGGTGAAGCTTTCTTT.

The rearrangement links TRBV7-3 to TRBJ2-1, with 8 nucleotides matching TRBD2. The trim removed 5 bases at V and 8 bases at J, leaving 17 bases unmatched. Germline V gene lookup returns CDR1 SGHTA and CDR2 FQGTGA. This CDR3 comprises 17 residues. For the CDR3, the DNA is TGTGCCAGCAGCCGTCGGGGGGGCAGGTCTTCGGAGGATGAGCAGTTCTTC. The encoded protein is CASSRRGGRSSEDEQFF.

This clone appeared once. The chain couples TRBV4-1 to TRBJ1-4; TRBD1 matches at 11 bases. In germline, CDR1 is MGHRA, CDR2 YSYEKL. J was trimmed by 5 bases and V by 4 bases; bases with no gene match: 9. The CDR3 runs to 17 residues. CDR3 sequence: CASSLTGWDRGNEKLFF. In DNA form, the CDR3 reads TGCGCCAGCAGCCTGACGGGATGGGACAGGGGGAATGAAAAACTGTTTTTT.

The J gene is TRBJ1-4, the V gene TRBV4-3; D is uncertain. The CDR3 contains 17 residues. Germline CDR1 and CDR2: LGHNA and YSLEER. V was cut by 0 bases and J by 5 bases, with 16 bases left in between. CDR3 loop: CASSQDEAAVMNEKLFF. CDR3 nucleotides: TGCGCCAGCAGCCAAGATGAAGCTGCCGTAATGAATGAAAAACTGTTTTTT.

The chain recombines TRBV28 with TRBJ2-5; TRBD1 matches 12 bases. Germline lookup yields CDR1 MDHEN and CDR2 SYDVKM. V dropped 4 bases and J dropped 4; count of bases not matched to a gene: 4. This CDR3 region has 15 residues. CDR3 nucleotide sequence: TGTGCCAGCAGTTATTTGGGACAGGGGGCAGAGACCCAGTACTTC. Its protein product is CASSYLGQGAETQYF.

This clone was seen repeatedly, ten times or more. The V gene is TRBV6-6, the J gene TRBJ2-7; D gene unclear. Trimming removed 2 bases from V and 6 bases from J, with 14 bases in between. The V gene's germline CDR1 is MNHNY and CDR2 SVGAGI (reference sequence). The CDR3 has 14 residues. CDR3 protein: CASSYMAGGGEQYF. The CDR3 DNA sequence: TGTGCCAGCAGTTACATGGCTGGTGGCGGCGAGCAGTACTTC.

This clone was seen a few times. The rearrangement joins TRBV2 to TRBJ1-1, with TRBD1 matching 10 bases. Germline V gene data show CDR1 as SNHLY and CDR2 as FYNNEI. V dropped 5 bases and J dropped 5; count of bases not matched to a gene: 2. This CDR3 contains 13 residues. The DNA for the CDR3 is TGTGCCAGCAGTCCGGGACAGGGGACTGAAGCTTTCTTT. Translating gives CASSPGQGTEAFF.

This clone was counted a few times. The chain is built from TRBV9 and TRBJ1-5; D is ambiguous. Germline V lookup: CDR1 SGDLS, CDR2 YYNGEE. This CDR3 contains 15 residues. The V and J ends lost 1 base and 0 bases respectively, with 8 bases between them. The CDR3 DNA sequence: TGTGCCAGCAGCGTACAACGGGGTAGCAATCAGCCCCAGCATTTT. It translates to CASSVQRGSNQPQHF.

CDR3 sequence reads: CASRTGGRNQPQHF. For the CDR3, the DNA is TGTGCCAGCAGAACAGGGGGACGGAATCAGCCCCAGCATTTT. The genes are TRBV6-5 and TRBJ1-5, with 8 bases fitting TRBD1. CDR1 is MNHEY and CDR2 is SVGAGI in the germline V gene. The CDR3 contains 14 residues. The ends lost 6 bases at V and 4 bases at J; junction bases unmatched: 5.

This clone was seen just once. The chain carries TRBV5-1 and TRBJ1-1, with D possibly TRBD1 on 5 matching bases. Trimming took off 4 bases at V and 1 base at J, with 17 bases between the two ends. The CDR3 loop spans 16 amino acids. Germline V gene sequence: CDR1 SGHRS, CDR2 YFSETQ. The chain's CDR3 is CASSLRGPQANTEAFF. CDR3 in DNA: TGCGCCAGCAGCCTACGAGGACCACAGGCGAACACTGAAGCTTTCTTT.

This sequence joins TRBV6-6 and TRBJ2-2; D is unclear. This CDR3 is built from 12 residues. In germline, CDR1 is MNHNY, CDR2 SVGAGI (reference sequence). The ends were cut back, 5 bases at V and 5 bases at J, with 6 bases in the middle. The chain's CDR3 is CASSPQTGELFF. In nucleotides, the CDR3 is TGTGCCAGCAGTCCCCAGACCGGGGAGCTGTTTTTT.

This clone appeared a few times. At one of its ends the junction is not consistent with the germline gene, which may arise from a read error. The gene calls are TRBV29-1 and TRBJ1-1; no clear D gene. CDR1 SQVTM and CDR2 ANQGSEA come from the germline V gene. The CDR3 is made up of 8 amino acids. CDR3 region: CSVEDRVF. The CDR3 DNA reads as TGCAGCGTTGAAGATCGGGTCTTT.